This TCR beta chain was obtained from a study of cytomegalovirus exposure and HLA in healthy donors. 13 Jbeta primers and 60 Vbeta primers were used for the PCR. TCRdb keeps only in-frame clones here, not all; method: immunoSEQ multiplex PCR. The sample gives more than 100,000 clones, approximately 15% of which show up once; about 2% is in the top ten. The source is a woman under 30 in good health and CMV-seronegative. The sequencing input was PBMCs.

The CDR3 coding sequence is TGTGCCAGCAGGCCTTTACTAGTACCCTACGAGCAGTACTTC. Protein sequence: CASRPLLVPYEQYF. The chain uses TRBV27 and TRBJ2-7; a possible D gene is TRBD2 (5 bases). The V end lost 6 bases, the J end lost 2 bases, and 14 bases lay between the germline ends. The germline V gene has CDR1 MNHEY and CDR2 SMNVEV (reference sequence). The CDR3 runs to 14 residues.